Here is one T cell receptor beta chain with its context. Its target is not known. This specimen belongs to a study of T cell responses to AZD1222 COVID-19 vaccine. Study-wide results and limits: CD4 TCRs associated with vaccination spanned spike, dominating at 160-218 and 743-854. Reportedly, nearly half the spike-specific TCRs target unmutated variant regions.

The table came from immunoSEQ multiplex PCR; TCRdb's copy has only in-frame clones and leaves some out. The table records some 88,000 clones, roughly 94% of them present only once. The germline CDR1 and CDR2 sequences are SGHTS and YDEGEE. The CDR3 covers 14 residues. With V trimmed by 8 bases and J by 7 bases, 9 bases remained unmatched. The clonotype was recovered from an adult in good health. Sequencing was performed on peripheral blood, taken on day 0 of AZD1222 vaccination. The rearrangement uses TRBV5-8 and TRBJ2-1; 10 nucleotides match TRBD1. CDR3 coding DNA: TGTGCCAGAAAGACAGGGGGCGCGGTAAATGAGCAGTTCTTC. This encodes CARKTGGAVNEQFF.